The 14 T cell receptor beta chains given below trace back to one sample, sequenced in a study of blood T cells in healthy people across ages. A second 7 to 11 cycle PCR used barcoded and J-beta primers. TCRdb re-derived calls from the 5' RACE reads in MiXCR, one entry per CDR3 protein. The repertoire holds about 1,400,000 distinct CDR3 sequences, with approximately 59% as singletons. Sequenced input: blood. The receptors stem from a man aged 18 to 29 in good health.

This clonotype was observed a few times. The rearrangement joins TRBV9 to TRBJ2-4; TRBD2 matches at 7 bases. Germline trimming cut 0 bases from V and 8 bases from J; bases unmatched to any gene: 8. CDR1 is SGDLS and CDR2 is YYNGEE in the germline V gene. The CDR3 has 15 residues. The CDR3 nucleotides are TGTGCCAGCAGCGTAGCTACGGGGAGGGACGACATTCAGTACTTC. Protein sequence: CASSVATGRDDIQYF.

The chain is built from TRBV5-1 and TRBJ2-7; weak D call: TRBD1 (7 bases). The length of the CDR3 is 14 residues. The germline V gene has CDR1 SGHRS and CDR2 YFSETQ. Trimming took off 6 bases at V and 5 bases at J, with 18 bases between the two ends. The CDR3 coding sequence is TGCGCCAGCAAAAGACAGGGTCCTAGCGACGAGCAGTACTTC. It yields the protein CASKRQGPSDEQYF.

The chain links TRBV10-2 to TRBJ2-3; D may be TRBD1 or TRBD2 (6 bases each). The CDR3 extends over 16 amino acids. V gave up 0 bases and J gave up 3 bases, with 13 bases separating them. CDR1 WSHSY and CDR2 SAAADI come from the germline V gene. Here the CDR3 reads CASSESGGMGTDTQYF. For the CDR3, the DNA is TGCGCCAGCAGTGAGTCGGGGGGCATGGGTACAGATACGCAGTATTTT.

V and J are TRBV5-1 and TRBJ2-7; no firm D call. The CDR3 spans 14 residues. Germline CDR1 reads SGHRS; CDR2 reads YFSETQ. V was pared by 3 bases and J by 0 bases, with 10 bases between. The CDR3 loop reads CASSSQANSYEQYF. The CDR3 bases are TGCGCCAGCAGCTCCCAGGCCAACTCCTACGAGCAGTACTTC.

DNA for the CDR3: TGCAGTGCTAGCTCTAGGACCACTGAAGCTTTCTTT. It codes for CSASSRTTEAFF. This rearrangement joins TRBV20-1 to TRBJ1-1, with unresolved D. This CDR3 has 12 amino acids. Trimming cost V 3 bases and J 4 bases, with 9 bases left between them. Germline V gives CDR1 DFQATT, CDR2 SNEGSKA (reference sequence).

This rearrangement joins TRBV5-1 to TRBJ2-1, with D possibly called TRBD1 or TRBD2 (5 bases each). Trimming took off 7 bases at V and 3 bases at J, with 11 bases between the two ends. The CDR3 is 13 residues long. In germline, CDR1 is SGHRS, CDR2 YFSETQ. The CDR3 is CASPVGRYNEQFF. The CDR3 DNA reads TGCGCCAGCCCGGTGGGACGCTACAATGAGCAGTTCTTC.

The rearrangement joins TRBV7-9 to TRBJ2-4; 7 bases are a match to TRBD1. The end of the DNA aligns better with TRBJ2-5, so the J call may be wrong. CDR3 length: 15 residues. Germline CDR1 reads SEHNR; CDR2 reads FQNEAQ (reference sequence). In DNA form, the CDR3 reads TGTGCCAGCAGTCAACAGGGGCGATGGGGAGAGACCCAGTACTTC. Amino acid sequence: CASSQQGRWGETQYF.

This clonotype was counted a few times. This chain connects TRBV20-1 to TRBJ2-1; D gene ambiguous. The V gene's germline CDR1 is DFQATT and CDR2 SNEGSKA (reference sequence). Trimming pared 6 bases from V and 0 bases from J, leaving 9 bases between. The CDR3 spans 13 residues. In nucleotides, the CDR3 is TGCAGTGCAGTCCTGCCCTCCTACAATGAGCAGTTCTTC. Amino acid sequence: CSAVLPSYNEQFF.

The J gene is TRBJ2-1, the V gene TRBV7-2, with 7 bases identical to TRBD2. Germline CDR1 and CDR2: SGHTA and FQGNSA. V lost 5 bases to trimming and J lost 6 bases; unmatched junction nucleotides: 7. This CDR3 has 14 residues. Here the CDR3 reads CASSPGLGFNEQFF. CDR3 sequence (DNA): TGTGCCAGCAGCCCCGGACTAGGTTTCAATGAGCAGTTCTTC.

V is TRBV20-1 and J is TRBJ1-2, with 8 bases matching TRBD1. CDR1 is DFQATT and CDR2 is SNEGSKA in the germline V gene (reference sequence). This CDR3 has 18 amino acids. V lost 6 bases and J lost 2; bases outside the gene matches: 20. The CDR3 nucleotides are TGCAGTGCCACCATACAAGGACAGGGCCCCACCCCAAACTATGGCTACACCTTC. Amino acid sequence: CSATIQGQGPTPNYGYTF.

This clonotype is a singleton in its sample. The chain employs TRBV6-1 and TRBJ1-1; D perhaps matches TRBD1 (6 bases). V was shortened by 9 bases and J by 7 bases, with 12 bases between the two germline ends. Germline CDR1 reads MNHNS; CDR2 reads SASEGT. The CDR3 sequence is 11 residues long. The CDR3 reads CASDRTGEAFF. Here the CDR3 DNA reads TGTGCCAGTGACAGGACGGGTGAAGCTTTCTTT.

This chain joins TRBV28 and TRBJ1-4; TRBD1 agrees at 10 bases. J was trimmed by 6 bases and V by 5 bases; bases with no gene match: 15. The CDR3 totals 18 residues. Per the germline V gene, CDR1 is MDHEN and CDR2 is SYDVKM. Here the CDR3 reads CASSPLPYTGTGDEKLFF. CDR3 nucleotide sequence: TGTGCCAGCAGTCCCCTACCCTACACCGGGACAGGGGATGAAAAACTGTTTTTT.

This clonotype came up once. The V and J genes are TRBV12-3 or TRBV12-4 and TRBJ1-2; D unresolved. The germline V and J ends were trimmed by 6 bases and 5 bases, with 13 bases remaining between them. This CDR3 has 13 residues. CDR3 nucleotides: TGTGCCAGCAGCAAATACAGAGGGTATGGCTACACCTTC. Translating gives CASSKYRGYGYTF.

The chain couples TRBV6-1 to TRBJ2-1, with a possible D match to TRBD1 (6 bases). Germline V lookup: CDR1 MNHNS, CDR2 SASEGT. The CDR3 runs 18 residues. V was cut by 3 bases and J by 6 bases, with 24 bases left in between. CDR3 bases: TGTGCCAGCAGTGAGAACCGGGTTTCTCTACCAGGGGCCAATGAGCAGTTCTTC. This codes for CASSENRVSLPGANEQFF.